This T cell receptor beta chain stems from a study of cytomegalovirus exposure and HLA in healthy donors. Amplification used 60 Vbeta primers and 13 Jbeta primers. The method was immunoSEQ multiplex PCR; TCRdb's version includes in-frame clones alone and lacks a portion of them. Of some 180,000 clones detected, 70% to 80% appear once; the ten largest clones hold nearly 4.5%. In the case of this clone: Its antigen is currently unknown.

This CDR3 comprises 17 residues. J gave up 5 bases and V 4 bases, and 8 bases lay outside the gene matches. Germline V gives CDR1 SSHAT, CDR2 FNYEAQ (reference sequence). Study observations and caveats: A later analysis reportedly identified an Asian-associated ancestry cluster as carrying fewer N-insertions than the approximately 640-donor mean. Rare TCR sequences dominated, though some public TCRs recurred in many donors. Analysis was carried out at a later point, and it linked a missense DCLRE1C variant to TCR beta V- and J-gene trimming.

The J gene is TRBJ2-2, the V gene TRBV7-7; 12 nucleotides align to TRBD2. Sequenced material: PBMCs. The TCR comes from a woman aged 25 to 45 in good health and CMV-seropositive. The CDR3 sequence is CASSSDLLAGGTGELFF. As DNA, the CDR3 is TGTGCCAGCAGCTCAGACTTACTAGCGGGGGGTACCGGGGAGCTGTTTTTT.